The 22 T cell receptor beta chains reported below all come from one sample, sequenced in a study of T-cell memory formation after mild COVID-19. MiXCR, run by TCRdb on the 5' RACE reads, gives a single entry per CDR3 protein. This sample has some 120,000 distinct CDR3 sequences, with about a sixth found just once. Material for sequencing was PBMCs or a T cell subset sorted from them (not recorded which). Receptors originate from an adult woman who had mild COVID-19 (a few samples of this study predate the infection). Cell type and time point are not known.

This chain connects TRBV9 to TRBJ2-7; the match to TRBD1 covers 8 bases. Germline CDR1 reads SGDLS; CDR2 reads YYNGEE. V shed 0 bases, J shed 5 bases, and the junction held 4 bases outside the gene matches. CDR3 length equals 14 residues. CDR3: CASSVEGQEHEQYF. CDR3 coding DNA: TGTGCCAGCAGCGTAGAGGGACAGGAGCACGAGCAGTACTTC.

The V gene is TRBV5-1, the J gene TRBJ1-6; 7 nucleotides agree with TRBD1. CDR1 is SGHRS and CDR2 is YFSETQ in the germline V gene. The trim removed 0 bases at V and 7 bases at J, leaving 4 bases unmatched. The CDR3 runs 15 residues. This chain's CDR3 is CASSLGDRTNSPLHF. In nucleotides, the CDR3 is TGCGCCAGCAGCTTGGGGGACAGAACAAATTCACCCCTCCACTTT.

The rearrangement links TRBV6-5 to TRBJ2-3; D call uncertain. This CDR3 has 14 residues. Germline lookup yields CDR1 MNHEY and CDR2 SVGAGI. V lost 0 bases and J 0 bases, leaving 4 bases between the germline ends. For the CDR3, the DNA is TGTGCCAGCAGTTACTCGGTCAGCACAGATACGCAGTATTTT. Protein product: CASSYSVSTDTQYF.

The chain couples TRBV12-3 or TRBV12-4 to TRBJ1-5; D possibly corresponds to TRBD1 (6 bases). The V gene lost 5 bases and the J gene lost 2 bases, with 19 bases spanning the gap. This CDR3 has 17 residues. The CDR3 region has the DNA TGTGCCAGCAGTGGCGCCGGGGGGGCGCAGGGCAATCAGCCCCAGCATTTT. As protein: CASSGAGGAQGNQPQHF.

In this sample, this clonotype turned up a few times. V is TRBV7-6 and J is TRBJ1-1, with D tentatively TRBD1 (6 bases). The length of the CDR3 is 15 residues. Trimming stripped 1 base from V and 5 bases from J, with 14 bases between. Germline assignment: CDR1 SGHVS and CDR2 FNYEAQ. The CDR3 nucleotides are TGTGCCAGCAGCTTAGGGATACAGGGTCAGACTGAAGCTTTCTTT. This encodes CASSLGIQGQTEAFF. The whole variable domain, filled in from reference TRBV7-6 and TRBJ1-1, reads GAGVSQSPRYKVTKRGQDVALRCDPISGHVSLYWYRQALGQGPEFLTYFNYEAQQDKSGLPNDRFSAERPEGSISTLTIQRTEQRDSAMYRCASSLGIQGQTEAFFGQGTRLTVV.

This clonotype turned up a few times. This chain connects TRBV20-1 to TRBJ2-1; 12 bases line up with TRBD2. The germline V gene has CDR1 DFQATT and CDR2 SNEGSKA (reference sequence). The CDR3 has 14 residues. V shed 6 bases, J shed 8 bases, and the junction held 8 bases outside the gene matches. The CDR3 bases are TGCAGTGCCTCTAGCGGGGGGGCATTTGATGAGCAGTTCTTC. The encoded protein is CSASSGGAFDEQFF.

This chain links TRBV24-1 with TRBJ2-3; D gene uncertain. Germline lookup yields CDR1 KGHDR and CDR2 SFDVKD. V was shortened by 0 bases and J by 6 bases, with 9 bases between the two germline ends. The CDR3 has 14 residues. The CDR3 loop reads CATSDLPEADTQYF. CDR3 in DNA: TGTGCCACCAGTGATTTGCCAGAGGCCGATACGCAGTATTTT.

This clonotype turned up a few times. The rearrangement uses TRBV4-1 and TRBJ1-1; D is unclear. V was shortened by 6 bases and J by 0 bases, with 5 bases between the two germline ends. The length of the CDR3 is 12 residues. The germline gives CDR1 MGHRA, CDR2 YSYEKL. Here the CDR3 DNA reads TGCGCCAGCAGACAGATGAACACTGAAGCTTTCTTT. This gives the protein CASRQMNTEAFF.

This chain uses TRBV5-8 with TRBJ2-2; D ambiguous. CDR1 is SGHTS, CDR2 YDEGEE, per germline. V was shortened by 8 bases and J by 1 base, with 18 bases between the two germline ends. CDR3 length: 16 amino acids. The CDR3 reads CASLQHGTLNTGELFF. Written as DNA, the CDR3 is TGTGCCAGTCTTCAACACGGAACACTGAACACCGGGGAGCTGTTTTTT.

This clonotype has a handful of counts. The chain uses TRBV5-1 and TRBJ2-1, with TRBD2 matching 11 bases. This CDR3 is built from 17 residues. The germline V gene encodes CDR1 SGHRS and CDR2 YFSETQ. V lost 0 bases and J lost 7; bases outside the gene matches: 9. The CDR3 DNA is TGCGCCAGCAGCTTGGGTTCTATAGCGGGAGGGCTGAATGAGCAGTTCTTC. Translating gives CASSLGSIAGGLNEQFF.

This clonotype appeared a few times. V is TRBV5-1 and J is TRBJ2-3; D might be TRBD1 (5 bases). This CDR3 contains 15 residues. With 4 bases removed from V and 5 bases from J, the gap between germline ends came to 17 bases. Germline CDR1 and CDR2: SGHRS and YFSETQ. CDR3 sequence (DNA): TGCGCCAGCAGCCCGGACACCCGGGTGGTAGATACGCAGTATTTT. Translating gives CASSPDTRVVDTQYF.

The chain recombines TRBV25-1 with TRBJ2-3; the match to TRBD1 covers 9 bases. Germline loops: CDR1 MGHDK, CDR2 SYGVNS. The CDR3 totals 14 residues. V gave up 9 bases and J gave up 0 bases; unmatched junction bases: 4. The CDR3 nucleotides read TGTGCCAGTCAGACAGGGGGAAGCACAGATACGCAGTATTTT. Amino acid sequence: CASQTGGSTDTQYF.

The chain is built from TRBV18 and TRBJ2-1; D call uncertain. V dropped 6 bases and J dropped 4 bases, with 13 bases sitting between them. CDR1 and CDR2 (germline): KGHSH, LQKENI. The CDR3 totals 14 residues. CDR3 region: CASSTTPGYNEQFF. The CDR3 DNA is TGTGCCAGCTCCACTACCCCAGGTTACAATGAGCAGTTCTTC.

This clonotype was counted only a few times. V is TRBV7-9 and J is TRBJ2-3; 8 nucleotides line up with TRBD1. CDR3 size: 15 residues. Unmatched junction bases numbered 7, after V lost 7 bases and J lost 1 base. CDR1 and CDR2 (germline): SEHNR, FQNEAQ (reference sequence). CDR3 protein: CASTAKTGGTDTQYF. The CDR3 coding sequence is TGTGCCAGCACCGCTAAGACAGGGGGCACAGATACGCAGTATTTT.

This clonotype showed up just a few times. In nucleotides, the CDR3 is TGTGCCAGCAGCTTAGTATCGTACACAGATACGCAGTATTTT. Its protein is CASSLVSYTDTQYF. The V call is TRBV11-3, the J call TRBJ2-3; no reliable D call. Germline-derived CDR1 and CDR2 are SGHNT and YENEEA. The CDR3 extends over 14 amino acids. V lost 1 base, J lost 2 bases, and 7 bases lay in between.

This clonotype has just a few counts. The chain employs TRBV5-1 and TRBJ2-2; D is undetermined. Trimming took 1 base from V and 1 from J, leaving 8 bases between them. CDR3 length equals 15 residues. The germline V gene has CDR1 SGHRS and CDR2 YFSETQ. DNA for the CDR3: TGCGCCAGCAGCTTGTTAGGGCGGAACACCGGGGAGCTGTTTTTT. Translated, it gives CASSLLGRNTGELFF.

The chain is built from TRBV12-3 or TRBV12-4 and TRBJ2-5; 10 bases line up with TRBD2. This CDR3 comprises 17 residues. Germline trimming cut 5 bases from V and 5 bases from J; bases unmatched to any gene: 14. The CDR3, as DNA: TGTGCCAGCAGTCGGACTAGCGGTGTGGGACTTGGGGAGACCCAGTACTTC. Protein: CASSRTSGVGLGETQYF.

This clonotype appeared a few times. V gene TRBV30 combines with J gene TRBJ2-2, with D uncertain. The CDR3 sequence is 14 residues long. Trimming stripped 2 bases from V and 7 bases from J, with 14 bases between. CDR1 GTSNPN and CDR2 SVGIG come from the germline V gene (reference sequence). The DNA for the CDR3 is TGTGCCTGGAGTTCCGGTCGGCGGATCGGGGAGCTGTTTTTT. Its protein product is CAWSSGRRIGELFF.

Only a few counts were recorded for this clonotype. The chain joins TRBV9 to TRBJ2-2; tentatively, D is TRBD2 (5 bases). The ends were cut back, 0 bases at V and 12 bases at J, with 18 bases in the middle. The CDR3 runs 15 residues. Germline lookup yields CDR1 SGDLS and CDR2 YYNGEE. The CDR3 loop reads CASSVGEHLRAKLFF. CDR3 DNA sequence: TGTGCCAGCAGCGTAGGGGAGCACCTCCGTGCGAAGCTGTTTTTT. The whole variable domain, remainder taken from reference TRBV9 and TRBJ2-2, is DSGVTQTPKHLITATGQRVTLRCSPRSGDLSVYWYQQSLDQGLQFLIQYYNGEERAKGNILERFSAQQFPDLHSELNLSSLELGDSALYFCASSVGEHLRAKLFFGEGSRLTVL.

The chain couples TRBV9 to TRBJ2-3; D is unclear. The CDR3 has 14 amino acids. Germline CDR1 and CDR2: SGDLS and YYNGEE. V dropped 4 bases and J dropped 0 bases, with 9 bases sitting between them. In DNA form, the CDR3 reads TGTGCCAGCAGCTCCGACCATAGCACAGATACGCAGTATTTT. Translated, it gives CASSSDHSTDTQYF.

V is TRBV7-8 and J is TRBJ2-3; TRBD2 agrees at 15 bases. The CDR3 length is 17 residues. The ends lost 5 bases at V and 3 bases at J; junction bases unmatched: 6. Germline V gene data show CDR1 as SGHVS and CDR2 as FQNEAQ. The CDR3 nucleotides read TGTGCCAGCAGCCTCACGGGACTAGCGGGAGGTACAGATACGCAGTATTTT. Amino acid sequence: CASSLTGLAGGTDTQYF.

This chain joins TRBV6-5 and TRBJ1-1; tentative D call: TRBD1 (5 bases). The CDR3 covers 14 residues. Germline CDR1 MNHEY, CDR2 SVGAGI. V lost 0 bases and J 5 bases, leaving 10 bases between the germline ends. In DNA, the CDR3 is TGTGCCAGCAGTTACTCGGGGGGGAAGACTGAAGCTTTCTTT. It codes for CASSYSGGKTEAFF.